One sample yielded the 19 T cell receptor beta chains listed below, sequenced in a study of blood T cell repertoires in COVID-19 (dated by TCRdb to the early 2020s). Library prep was done by the immunoSEQ multiplex PCR assay. Here the immuneACCESS table is served through TCRdb, limited to in-frame sequences with V and J called. Missing clones are a known gap in these copies; in checked studies unresolved V genes cover under half, and the rest lacks a known reason. Within this sample are 85,000 to 95,000 clones, with approximately 79% of them counted one time only. Approximately 15% of the sample is held by the ten biggest clonotypes. Sequencing was done on a sample of peripheral blood. All receptors come from a woman of 80 years or more with acute or convalescent COVID-19.

CDR3 DNA sequence: TGTGCCAGCAGTTCCTACGGGGGGGGCGCCTACAATGAGCAGTTCTTC. Translation gives CASSSYGGGAYNEQFF. The V gene is TRBV6-5, the J gene TRBJ2-1; 8 bases are a match to TRBD2. V gave up 4 bases and J gave up 2 bases; unmatched junction bases: 7. Germline V gene sequence: CDR1 MNHEY, CDR2 SVGAGI. This CDR3 is built from 16 residues.

This chain connects TRBV9 to TRBJ1-2; no firm D call. Germline CDR1 SGDLS, CDR2 YYNGEE. CDR3 length: 14 amino acids. Between the trimmed V and J ends, which lost 3 bases and 9 bases, there was a span of 18 bases. Here the CDR3 DNA reads TGTGCCAGCAGCGGAGGTTCCTCGGGATATCGCTACACCTTC. Its protein product is CASSGGSSGYRYTF.

This clone was seen ten or more times. The chain joins TRBV5-1 to TRBJ1-1; TRBD1 agrees at 7 bases. There are 16 residues in the CDR3. Trimming removed 1 base from V and 5 bases from J; junction bases left unmatched: 11. Germline loops: CDR1 SGHRS, CDR2 YFSETQ. The CDR3 nucleotides are TGCGCCAGCAGCTTGCGCGACAGGGTGAGCATTACTGAAGCTTTCTTT. Protein: CASSLRDRVSITEAFF. The full variable domain, rest sourced from reference TRBV5-1 and TRBJ1-1, is KAGVTQTPRYLIKTRGQQVTLSCSPISGHRSVSWYQQTPGQGLQFLFEYFSETQRNKGNFPGRFSGRQFSNSRSEMNVSTLELGDSALYLCASSLRDRVSITEAFFGQGTRLTVV.

The chain uses TRBV2 and TRBJ2-7, with TRBD2 matching over 7 bases. Losses at the gene ends were 8 bases for V and 4 bases for J; bases not matched to a gene: 2. This CDR3 region has 11 residues. CDR1 SNHLY and CDR2 FYNNEI come from the germline V gene. Here the CDR3 reads CASGRGYEQYF. The CDR3 DNA reads as TGTGCCAGCGGGAGGGGATACGAGCAGTACTTC.

The V and J genes are TRBV5-1 and TRBJ1-2; unclear D gene. The V gene's germline CDR1 is SGHRS and CDR2 YFSETQ. CDR3 size: 12 residues. V lost 2 bases and J lost 7, with 9 bases in between. Here the CDR3 reads CASSFSEGGYTF. The CDR3 region has the DNA TGCGCCAGCAGCTTTTCCGAGGGTGGCTACACCTTC.

The chain links TRBV19 to TRBJ1-5; no clear D gene. Trimming removed 2 bases from V and 4 bases from J, with 9 bases in between. The germline CDR1 and CDR2 sequences are LNHDA and SQIVND (reference sequence). The CDR3 consists of 14 residues. As DNA, the CDR3 is TGTGCCAGTAGTATAATCTCCGTTAATCAGCCCCAGCATTTT. As protein: CASSIISVNQPQHF.

The chain carries TRBV7-2 and TRBJ2-5; 7 bases align to TRBD1. Germline V gene sequence: CDR1 SGHTA, CDR2 FQGNSA. This CDR3 spans 19 amino acids. V dropped 4 bases and J dropped 0; count of bases not matched to a gene: 17. For the CDR3, the DNA is TGTGCCAGCAGCTCGAGCTACTTAACAGGGGTACGGGACCAAGAGACCCAGTACTTC. It yields the protein CASSSSYLTGVRDQETQYF. Looking up the rest from reference TRBV7-2 and TRBJ2-5 gives the full variable domain: GAGVSQSPSNKVTEKGKDVELRCDPISGHTALYWYRQSLGQGLEFLIYFQGNSAPDKSGLPSDRFSAERTGGSVSTLTIQRTQQEDSAVYLCASSSSYLTGVRDQETQYFGPGTRLLVL.

CDR3 sequence (DNA): TGTGCCAGCAGTTCCTTTAACCCGTTTGGTGACTATTCACCCCTCCACTTT. Protein sequence: CASSSFNPFGDYSPLHF. The chain joins TRBV28 to TRBJ1-6, with no clear D. The germline V and J ends were trimmed by 4 bases and 8 bases, with 21 bases remaining between them. From germline, CDR1 is MDHEN and CDR2 SYDVKM. This CDR3 comprises 17 residues.

This chain joins TRBV28 and TRBJ1-2, with unresolved D. This CDR3 comprises 14 residues. The V end lost 7 bases, the J end lost 3 bases, and 15 bases lay between the germline ends. Germline lookup yields CDR1 MDHEN and CDR2 SYDVKM. CDR3: CASTLFSEDYGYTF. For the CDR3, the DNA is TGTGCCAGCACCCTGTTTAGCGAGGACTATGGCTACACCTTC.

DNA of the CDR3: TGTGCCAGCAGTTCCTTTTCCGGGACAGTAGCGGACACCATATATTTT. Translating it yields CASSSFSGTVADTIYF. The V and J genes are TRBV7-6 and TRBJ1-3; 7 nucleotides align to TRBD1. The V and J ends lost 6 bases and 8 bases, in that order; junction bases with no gene match: 16. CDR1 and CDR2 from the germline V gene are SGHVS and FNYEAQ. CDR3 length: 16 amino acids.

This chain uses TRBV7-9 with TRBJ1-1; D unclear. The CDR3 is 15 residues long. The V gene's germline CDR1 is SEHNR and CDR2 FQNEAQ (reference sequence). The germline V and J ends were trimmed by 0 bases and 0 bases, with 8 bases remaining between them. The CDR3 spells CASSLASQLNTEAFF. CDR3 DNA: TGTGCCAGCAGCTTAGCATCTCAGTTGAACACTGAAGCTTTCTTT.

The chain couples TRBV10-3 to TRBJ1-1; D is ambiguous. V lost 6 bases and J lost 1, with 9 bases in between. The germline V gene has CDR1 ENHRY and CDR2 SYGVKD. This CDR3 contains 13 residues. The CDR3 loop is CAISVSPNTEAFF. The CDR3 DNA sequence: TGTGCCATCAGCGTGTCTCCGAACACTGAAGCTTTCTTT.

The V gene is TRBV7-6, the J gene TRBJ2-7; no firm D call. CDR1 is SGHVS and CDR2 is FNYEAQ in the germline V gene. V was clipped by 2 bases and J by 0 bases, with 11 bases between them. The CDR3 has 15 amino acids. The CDR3 is CASSLRPGSSYEQYF. DNA for the CDR3: TGTGCCAGCAGCTTACGGCCAGGTAGCTCCTACGAGCAGTACTTC. The variable domain in full, completed from reference TRBV7-6 and TRBJ2-7, reads GAGVSQSPRYKVTKRGQDVALRCDPISGHVSLYWYRQALGQGPEFLTYFNYEAQQDKSGLPNDRFSAERPEGSISTLTIQRTEQRDSAMYRCASSLRPGSSYEQYFGPGTRLTVT.

The rearrangement joins TRBV3-1 (or the pseudogene TRBV3-2) to TRBJ2-7; TRBD1 matches 11 bases. V shed 6 bases and J 7 bases; nucleotides not matched to a gene: 5. The V gene's germline CDR1 is LGHDT and CDR2 YNNKEL (reference sequence). This CDR3 contains 13 residues. The CDR3 sequence: CASRLGTGGEQYF. CDR3 DNA sequence: TGTGCCAGCAGACTCGGGACAGGGGGAGAGCAGTACTTC.

This clone showed up just a few times. The chain uses TRBV24-1 and TRBJ1-2, with D unresolved. CDR1 and CDR2 from the germline V gene are KGHDR and SFDVKD. The CDR3 consists of 14 residues. The V and J ends lost 3 bases and 4 bases respectively, with 11 bases between them. CDR3: CATSDETVPYGYTF. The DNA of the CDR3 is TGTGCCACCAGTGATGAAACAGTCCCCTATGGCTACACCTTC.

The V gene is TRBV19, the J gene TRBJ2-6; TRBD1 matches 11 bases. The CDR3 covers 15 residues. J gave up 2 bases and V 6 bases, and 0 bases lay outside the gene matches. Germline CDR1 is LNHDA and CDR2 is SQIVND (reference sequence). The CDR3 loop is CASRDRGPGANVLTF. DNA for the CDR3: TGTGCCAGTAGGGACAGGGGGCCTGGGGCCAACGTCCTGACTTTC.

The gene calls are TRBV19 and TRBJ2-7, with 7 bases identical to TRBD1. J gave up 4 bases and V 10 bases, and 7 bases lay outside the gene matches. Germline CDR1 LNHDA, CDR2 SQIVND (reference sequence). This CDR3 is built from 12 residues. The CDR3 loop reads CATSPGGYEQYF. The CDR3 DNA follows: TGTGCCACCAGTCCAGGGGGATACGAGCAGTACTTC.

The chain uses TRBV18 and TRBJ2-3, with 8 bases that match TRBD1. J was trimmed by 0 bases and V by 3 bases; bases with no gene match: 8. The CDR3 is made up of 17 amino acids. Germline CDR1 reads KGHSH; CDR2 reads LQKENI. CDR3 sequence (DNA): TGTGCCAGCTCACCGTCCGACAGGGGCTATAGCACAGATACGCAGTATTTT. This sequence encodes CASSPSDRGYSTDTQYF.

V gene TRBV5-6 combines with J gene TRBJ2-3, with D possibly TRBD1 on 6 matching bases. Trimming removed 0 bases at V and 1 base at J, with 12 bases between. This CDR3 spans 16 amino acids. Germline CDR1 SGHDT, CDR2 YYEEEE. CDR3 amino acids: CASSLGLAGGTDTQYF. In nucleotides, the CDR3 is TGTGCCAGCAGCTTGGGGTTGGCAGGGGGCACAGATACGCAGTATTTT. The variable domain in full, with the rest retrieved from reference TRBV5-6 and TRBJ2-3, is DAGVTQSPTHLIKTRGQQVTLRCSPKSGHDTVSWYQQALGQGPQFIFQYYEEEERQRGNFPDRFSGHQFPNYSSELNVNALLLGDSALYLCASSLGLAGGTDTQYFGPGTRLTVL.